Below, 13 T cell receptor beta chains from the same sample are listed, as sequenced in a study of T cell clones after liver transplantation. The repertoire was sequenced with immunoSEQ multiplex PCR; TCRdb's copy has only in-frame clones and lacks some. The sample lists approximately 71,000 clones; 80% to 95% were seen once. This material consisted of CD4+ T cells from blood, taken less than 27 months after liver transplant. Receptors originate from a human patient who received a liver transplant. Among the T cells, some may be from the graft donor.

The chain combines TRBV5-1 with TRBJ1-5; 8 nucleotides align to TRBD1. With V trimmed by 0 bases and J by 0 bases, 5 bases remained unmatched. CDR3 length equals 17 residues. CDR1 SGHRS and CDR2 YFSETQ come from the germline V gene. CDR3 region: CASSLGQGPFSNQPQHF. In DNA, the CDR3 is TGCGCCAGCAGCTTGGGACAGGGGCCCTTTAGCAATCAGCCCCAGCATTTT.

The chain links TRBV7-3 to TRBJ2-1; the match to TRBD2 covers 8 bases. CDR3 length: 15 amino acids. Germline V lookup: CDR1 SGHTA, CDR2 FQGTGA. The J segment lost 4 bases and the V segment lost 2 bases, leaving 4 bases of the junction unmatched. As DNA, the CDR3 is TGTGCCAGCAGCTTATCAGCGGGAGCGTACAATGAGCAGTTCTTC. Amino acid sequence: CASSLSAGAYNEQFF. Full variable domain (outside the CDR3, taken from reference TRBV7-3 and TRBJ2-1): GAGVSQTPSNKVTEKGKYVELRCDPISGHTALYWYRQSLGQGPEFLIYFQGTGAADDSGLPNDRFFAVRPEGSVSTLKIQRTERGDSAVYLCASSLSAGAYNEQFFGPGTRLTVL.

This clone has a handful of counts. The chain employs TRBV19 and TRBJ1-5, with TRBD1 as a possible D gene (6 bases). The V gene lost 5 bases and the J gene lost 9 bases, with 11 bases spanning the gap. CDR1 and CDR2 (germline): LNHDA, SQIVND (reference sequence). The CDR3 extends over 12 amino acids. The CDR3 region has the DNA TGTGCCAGTAGTTCAGGGGTAGCGCCCCAGCATTTT. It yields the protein CASSSGVAPQHF.

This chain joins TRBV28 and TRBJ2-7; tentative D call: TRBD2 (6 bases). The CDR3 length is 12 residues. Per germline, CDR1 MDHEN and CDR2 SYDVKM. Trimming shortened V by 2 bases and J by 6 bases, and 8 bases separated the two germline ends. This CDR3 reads CASSLQAGEQYF. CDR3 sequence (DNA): TGTGCCAGCAGTTTACAAGCGGGCGAGCAGTACTTC. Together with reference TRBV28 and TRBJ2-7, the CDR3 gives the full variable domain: DVKVTQSSRYLVKRTGEKVFLECVQDMDHENMFWYRQDPGLGLRLIYFSYDVKMKEKGDIPEGYSVSREKKERFSLILESASTNQTSMYLCASSLQAGEQYFGPGTRLTVT.

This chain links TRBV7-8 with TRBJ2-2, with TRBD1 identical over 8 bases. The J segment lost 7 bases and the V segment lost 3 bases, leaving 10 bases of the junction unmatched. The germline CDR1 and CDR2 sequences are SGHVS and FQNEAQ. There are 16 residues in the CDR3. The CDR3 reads CASSLGQARTGGELFF. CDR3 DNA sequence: TGTGCCAGCAGCTTGGGACAGGCACGAACGGGCGGGGAGCTGTTTTTT.

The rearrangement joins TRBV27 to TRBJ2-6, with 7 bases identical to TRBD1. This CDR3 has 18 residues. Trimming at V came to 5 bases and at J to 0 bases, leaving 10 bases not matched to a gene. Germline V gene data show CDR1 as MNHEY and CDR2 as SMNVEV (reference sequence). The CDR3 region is CASSPRQGAISGANVLTF. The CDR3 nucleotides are TGTGCCAGCAGTCCCCGACAGGGAGCCATCTCTGGGGCCAACGTCCTGACTTTC.

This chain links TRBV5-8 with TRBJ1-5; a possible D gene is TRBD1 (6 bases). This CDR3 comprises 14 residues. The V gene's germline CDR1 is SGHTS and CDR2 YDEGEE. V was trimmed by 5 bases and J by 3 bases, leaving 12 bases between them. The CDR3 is CASSLRTANQPQHF. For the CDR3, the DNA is TGTGCCAGCAGTCTGCGGACAGCCAATCAGCCCCAGCATTTT.

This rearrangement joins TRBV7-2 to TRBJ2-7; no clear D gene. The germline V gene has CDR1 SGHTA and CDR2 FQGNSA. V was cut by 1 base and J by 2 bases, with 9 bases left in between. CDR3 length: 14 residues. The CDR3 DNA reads TGTGCCAGCAGCTTAGACTCGGGCCCCTACGAGCAGTACTTC. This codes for CASSLDSGPYEQYF.

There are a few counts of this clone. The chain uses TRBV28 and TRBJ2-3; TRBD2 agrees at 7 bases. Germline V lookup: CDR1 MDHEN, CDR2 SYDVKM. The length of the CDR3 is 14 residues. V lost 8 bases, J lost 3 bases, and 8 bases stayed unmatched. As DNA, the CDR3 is TGTGCCAGCGGGAGGGCCGGGTGGACAGATACGCAGTATTTT. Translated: CASGRAGWTDTQYF. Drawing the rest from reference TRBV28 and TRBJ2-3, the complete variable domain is DVKVTQSSRYLVKRTGEKVFLECVQDMDHENMFWYRQDPGLGLRLIYFSYDVKMKEKGDIPEGYSVSREKKERFSLILESASTNQTSMYLCASGRAGWTDTQYFGPGTRLTVL.

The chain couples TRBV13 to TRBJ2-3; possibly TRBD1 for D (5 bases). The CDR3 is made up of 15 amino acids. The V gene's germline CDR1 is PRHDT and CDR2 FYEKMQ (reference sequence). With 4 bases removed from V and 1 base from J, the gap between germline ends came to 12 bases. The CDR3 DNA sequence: TGTGCCAGCAGCTCTAAGGCCAGGGGCACAGATACGCAGTATTTT. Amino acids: CASSSKARGTDTQYF.

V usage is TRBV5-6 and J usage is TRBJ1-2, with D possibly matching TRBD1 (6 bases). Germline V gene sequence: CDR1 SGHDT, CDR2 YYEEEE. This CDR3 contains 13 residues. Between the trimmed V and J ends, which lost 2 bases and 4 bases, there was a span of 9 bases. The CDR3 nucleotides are TGTGCCAGCAGCTTCACAGGGACCTATGGCTACACCTTC. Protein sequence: CASSFTGTYGYTF.

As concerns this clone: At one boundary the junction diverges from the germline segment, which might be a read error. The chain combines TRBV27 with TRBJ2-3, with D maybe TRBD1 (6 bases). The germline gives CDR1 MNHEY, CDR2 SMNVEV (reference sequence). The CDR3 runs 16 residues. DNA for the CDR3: TGTGCCAGCAGTCTATCTTCGGGACATAAGGCAGATACGCAGTATTTT. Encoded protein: CASSLSSGHKADTQYF.

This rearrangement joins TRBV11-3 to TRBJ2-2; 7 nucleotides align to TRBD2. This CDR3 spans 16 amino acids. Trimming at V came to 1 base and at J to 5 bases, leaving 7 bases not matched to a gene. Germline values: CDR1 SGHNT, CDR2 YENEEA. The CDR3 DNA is TGTGCCAGCAGCTTAGCCGTCGGCGGGAGTACCGGGGAGCTGTTTTTT. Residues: CASSLAVGGSTGELFF. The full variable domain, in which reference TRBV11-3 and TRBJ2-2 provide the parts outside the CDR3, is EAGVVQSPRYKIIEKKQPVAFWCNPISGHNTLYWYLQNLGQGPELLIRYENEEAVDDSQLPKDRFSAERLKGVDSTLKIQPAELGDSAVYLCASSLAVGGSTGELFFGEGSRLTVL.